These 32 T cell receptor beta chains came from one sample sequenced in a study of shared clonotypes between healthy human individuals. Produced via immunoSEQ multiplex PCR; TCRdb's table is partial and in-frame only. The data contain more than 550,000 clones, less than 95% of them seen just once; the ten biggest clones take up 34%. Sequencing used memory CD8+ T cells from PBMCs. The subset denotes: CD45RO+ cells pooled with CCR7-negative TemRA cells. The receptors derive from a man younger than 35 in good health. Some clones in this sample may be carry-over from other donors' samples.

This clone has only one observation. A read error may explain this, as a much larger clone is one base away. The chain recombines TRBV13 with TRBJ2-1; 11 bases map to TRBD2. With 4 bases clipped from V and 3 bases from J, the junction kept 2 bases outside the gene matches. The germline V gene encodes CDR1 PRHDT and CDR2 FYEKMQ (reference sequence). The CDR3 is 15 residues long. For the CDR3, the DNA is TGTGCCAGCAGCTCCGGACTAGCGGGCTACAATGAGCAGTTCTTC. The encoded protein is CASSSGLAGYNEQFF.

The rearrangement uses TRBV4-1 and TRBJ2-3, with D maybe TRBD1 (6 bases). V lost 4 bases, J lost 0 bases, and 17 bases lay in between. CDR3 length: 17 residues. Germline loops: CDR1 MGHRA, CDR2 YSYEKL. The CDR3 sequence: CASSLFWTVKSTDTQYF. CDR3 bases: TGCGCCAGCAGCCTGTTCTGGACAGTGAAGAGCACAGATACGCAGTATTTT.

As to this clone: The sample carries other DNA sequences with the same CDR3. DNA of the CDR3: TGCGCCAGCAGCCTCCCGGCAGGGCCTAACATTCAGTACTTC. It yields the protein CASSLPAGPNIQYF. The V and J genes are TRBV5-1 and TRBJ2-4, with D perhaps TRBD1 (5 bases). CDR3 length: 14 residues. CDR1 and CDR2 from the germline V gene are SGHRS and YFSETQ. Trimming shortened V by 4 bases and J by 7 bases, and 15 bases separated the two germline ends. The variable domain in full, completed from reference TRBV5-1 and TRBJ2-4, reads KAGVTQTPRYLIKTRGQQVTLSCSPISGHRSVSWYQQTPGQGLQFLFEYFSETQRNKGNFPGRFSGRQFSNSRSEMNVSTLELGDSALYLCASSLPAGPNIQYFGAGTRLSVL.

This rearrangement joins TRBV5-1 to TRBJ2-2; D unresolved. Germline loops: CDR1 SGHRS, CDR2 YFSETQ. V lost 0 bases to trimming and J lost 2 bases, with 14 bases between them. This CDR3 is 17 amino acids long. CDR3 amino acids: CASSLGLPKGNTGELFF. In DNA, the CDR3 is TGCGCCAGCAGCTTGGGGCTCCCGAAGGGCAACACCGGGGAGCTGTTTTTT.

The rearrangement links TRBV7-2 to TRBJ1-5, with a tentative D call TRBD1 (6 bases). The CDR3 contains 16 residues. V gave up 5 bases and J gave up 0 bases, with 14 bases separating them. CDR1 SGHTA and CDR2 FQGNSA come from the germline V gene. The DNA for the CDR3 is TGTGCCAGCAGCCTCGGGACATATAATAGCAATCAGCCCCAGCATTTT. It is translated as CASSLGTYNSNQPQHF. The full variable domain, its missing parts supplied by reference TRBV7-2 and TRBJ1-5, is GAGVSQSPSNKVTEKGKDVELRCDPISGHTALYWYRQSLGQGLEFLIYFQGNSAPDKSGLPSDRFSAERTGGSVSTLTIQRTQQEDSAVYLCASSLGTYNSNQPQHFGDGTRLSIL.

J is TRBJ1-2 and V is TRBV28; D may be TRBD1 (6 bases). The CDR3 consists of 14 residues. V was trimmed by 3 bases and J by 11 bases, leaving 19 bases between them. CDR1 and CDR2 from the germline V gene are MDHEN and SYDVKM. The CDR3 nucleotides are TGTGCCAGCAGTTTGGGGGGGCGCTTGGAGGGATACACCTTC. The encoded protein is CASSLGGRLEGYTF.

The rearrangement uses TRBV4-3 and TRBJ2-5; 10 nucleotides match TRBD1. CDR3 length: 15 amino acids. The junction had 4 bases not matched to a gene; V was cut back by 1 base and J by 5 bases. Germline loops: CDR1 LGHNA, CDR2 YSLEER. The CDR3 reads CASSQGTGGRETQYF. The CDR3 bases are TGCGCCAGCAGCCAAGGGACAGGGGGTCGGGAGACCCAGTACTTC.

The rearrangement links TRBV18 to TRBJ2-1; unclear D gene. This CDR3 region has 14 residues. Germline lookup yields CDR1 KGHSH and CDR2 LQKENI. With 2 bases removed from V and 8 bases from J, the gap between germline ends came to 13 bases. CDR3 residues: CASSPIAGSDEQFF. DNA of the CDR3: TGTGCCAGCTCACCAATCGCTGGGTCCGATGAGCAGTTCTTC.

For the CDR3, the DNA is TGTGCCAGCAGTTTACGCGACGGGGTACAAGCTAACTATGGCTACACCTTC. Translation gives CASSLRDGVQANYGYTF. The chain recombines TRBV27 with TRBJ1-2; no clear D gene. The CDR3 covers 17 residues. Germline V gene lookup returns CDR1 MNHEY and CDR2 SMNVEV (reference sequence). Trimming cost V 2 bases and J 0 bases, with 16 bases left between them.

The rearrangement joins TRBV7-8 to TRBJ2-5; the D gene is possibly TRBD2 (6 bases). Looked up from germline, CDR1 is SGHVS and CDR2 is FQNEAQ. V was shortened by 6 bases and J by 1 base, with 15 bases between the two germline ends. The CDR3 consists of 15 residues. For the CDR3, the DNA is TGTGCCAGCAGGGAGGTGGGGGAGGCCCAAGAGACCCAGTACTTC. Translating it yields CASREVGEAQETQYF.

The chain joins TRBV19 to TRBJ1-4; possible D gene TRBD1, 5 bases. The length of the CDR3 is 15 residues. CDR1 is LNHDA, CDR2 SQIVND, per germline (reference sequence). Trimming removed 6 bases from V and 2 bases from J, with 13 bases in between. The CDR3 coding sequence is TGTGCCAGTAGGGCACGACAGTGGACTAATGAAAAACTGTTTTTT. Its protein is CASRARQWTNEKLFF.

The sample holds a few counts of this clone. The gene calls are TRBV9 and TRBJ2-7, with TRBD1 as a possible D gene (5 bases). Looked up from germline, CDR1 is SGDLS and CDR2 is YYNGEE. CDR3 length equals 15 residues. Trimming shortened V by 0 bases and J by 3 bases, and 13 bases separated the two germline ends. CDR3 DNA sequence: TGTGCCAGCAGCGTAGGGTCTGGGCAGGGCTACGAGCAGTACTTC. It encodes CASSVGSGQGYEQYF.

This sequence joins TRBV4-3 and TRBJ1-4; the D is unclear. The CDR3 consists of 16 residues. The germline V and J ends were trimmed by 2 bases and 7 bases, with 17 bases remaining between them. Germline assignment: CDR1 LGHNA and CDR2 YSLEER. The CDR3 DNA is TGCGCCAGCAGCCAAATTGGCGGATATTTTAGTGAAAAACTGTTTTTT. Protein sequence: CASSQIGGYFSEKLFF.

The CDR3 here is CASSSPLGGYTF. In DNA, the CDR3 is TGTGCCAGCAGCTCCCCTTTAGGTGGCTACACCTTC. The V and J genes are TRBV7-9 and TRBJ1-2; D uncertain. Germline V gene data show CDR1 as SEHNR and CDR2 as FQNEAQ (reference sequence). Trimming shortened V by 4 bases and J by 7 bases, and 10 bases separated the two germline ends. CDR3 length: 12 residues. The whole variable domain, filled in from reference TRBV7-9 and TRBJ1-2, reads DTGVSQNPRHKITKRGQNVTFRCDPISEHNRLYWYRQTLGQGPEFLTYFQNEAQLEKSRLLSDRFSAERPKGSFSTLEIQRTEQGDSAMYLCASSSPLGGYTFGSGTRLTVV.

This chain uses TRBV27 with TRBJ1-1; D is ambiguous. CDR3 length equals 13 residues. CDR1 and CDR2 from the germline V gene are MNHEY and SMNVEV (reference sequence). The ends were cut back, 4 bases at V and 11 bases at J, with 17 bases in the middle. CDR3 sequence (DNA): TGTGCCAGCAGTTCGGCAGGCCCAACCGGGGCTTTCTTT. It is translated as CASSSAGPTGAFF.

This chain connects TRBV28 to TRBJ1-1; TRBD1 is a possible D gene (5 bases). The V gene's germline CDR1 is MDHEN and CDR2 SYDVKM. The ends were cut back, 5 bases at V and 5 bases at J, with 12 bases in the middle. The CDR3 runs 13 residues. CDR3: CASSPIEGTEAFF. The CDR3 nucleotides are TGTGCCAGCAGTCCTATCGAGGGGACTGAAGCTTTCTTT.

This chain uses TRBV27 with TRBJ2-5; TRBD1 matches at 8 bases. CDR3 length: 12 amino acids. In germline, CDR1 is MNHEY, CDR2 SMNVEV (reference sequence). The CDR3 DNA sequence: TGTGCTACACAGGGGGTAGAGGAGACCCAGTACTTC. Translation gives CATQGVEETQYF.

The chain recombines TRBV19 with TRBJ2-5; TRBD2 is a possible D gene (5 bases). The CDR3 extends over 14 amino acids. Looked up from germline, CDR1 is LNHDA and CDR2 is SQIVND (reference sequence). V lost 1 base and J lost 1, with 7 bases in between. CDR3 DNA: TGTGCCAGTAGTATAGGCCTAGCCCAAGAGACCCAGTACTTC. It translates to CASSIGLAQETQYF.

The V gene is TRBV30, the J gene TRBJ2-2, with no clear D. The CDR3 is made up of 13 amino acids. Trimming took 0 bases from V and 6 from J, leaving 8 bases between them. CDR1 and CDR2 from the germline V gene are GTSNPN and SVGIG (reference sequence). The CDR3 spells CAWSVLTPGELFF. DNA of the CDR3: TGTGCCTGGAGTGTGTTAACGCCCGGGGAGCTGTTTTTT. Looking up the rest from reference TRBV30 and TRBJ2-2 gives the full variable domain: SQTIHQWPATLVQPVGSPLSLECTVEGTSNPNLYWYRQAAGRGLQLLFYSVGIGQISSEVPQNLSASRPQDRQFILSSKKLLLSDSGFYLCAWSVLTPGELFFGEGSRLTVL.

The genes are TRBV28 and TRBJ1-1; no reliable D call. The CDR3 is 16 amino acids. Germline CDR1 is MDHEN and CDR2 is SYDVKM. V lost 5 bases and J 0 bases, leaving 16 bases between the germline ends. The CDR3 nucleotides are TGTGCCAGCAGTCCGCTCGGGGAGGCGATGAACACTGAAGCTTTCTTT. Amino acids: CASSPLGEAMNTEAFF.

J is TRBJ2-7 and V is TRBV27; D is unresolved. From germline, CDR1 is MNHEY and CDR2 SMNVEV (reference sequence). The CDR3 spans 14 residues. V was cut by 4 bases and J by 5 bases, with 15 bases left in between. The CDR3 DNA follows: TGTGCCAGCAGTTCTGGGGATAGGATTAACGAGCAGTACTTC. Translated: CASSSGDRINEQYF.

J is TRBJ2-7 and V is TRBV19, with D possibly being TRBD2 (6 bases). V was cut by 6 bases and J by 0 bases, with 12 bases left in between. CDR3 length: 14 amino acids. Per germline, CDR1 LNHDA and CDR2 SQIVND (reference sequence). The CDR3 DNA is TGTGCCAGTAGCCTAGCGCCGAGCTCCTACGAGCAGTACTTC. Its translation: CASSLAPSSYEQYF.

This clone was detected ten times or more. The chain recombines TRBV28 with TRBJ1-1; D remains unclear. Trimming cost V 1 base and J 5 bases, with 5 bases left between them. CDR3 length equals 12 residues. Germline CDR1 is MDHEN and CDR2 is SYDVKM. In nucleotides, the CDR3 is TGTGCCAGCAGTTTATCAGTTACTGAAGCTTTCTTT. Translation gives CASSLSVTEAFF.

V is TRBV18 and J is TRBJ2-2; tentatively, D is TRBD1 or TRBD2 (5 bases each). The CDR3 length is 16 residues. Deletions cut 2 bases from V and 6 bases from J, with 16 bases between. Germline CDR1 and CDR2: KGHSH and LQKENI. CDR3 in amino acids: CASSPTGTPNAGELFF. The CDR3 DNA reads TGTGCCAGCTCACCAACTGGGACCCCAAATGCCGGGGAGCTGTTTTTT.

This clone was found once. CDR3 region: CASSPLRSTGVGAGELFF. CDR3 in DNA: TGTGCCAGCTCACCCCTTCGTTCGACAGGGGTAGGCGCCGGGGAGCTGTTTTTT. The V call is TRBV18, the J call TRBJ2-2, with TRBD1 matching over 8 bases. The CDR3 consists of 18 residues. V dropped 3 bases and J dropped 6; count of bases not matched to a gene: 15. Germline V gene lookup returns CDR1 KGHSH and CDR2 LQKENI.

CDR3 sequence reads: CASRVGGWTEAFF. The CDR3, as DNA: TGTGCCAGCAGGGTCGGCGGTTGGACTGAAGCTTTCTTT. The J gene is TRBJ1-1, the V gene TRBV27; D not certain. V dropped 6 bases and J dropped 5 bases, with 13 bases sitting between them. CDR1 and CDR2 (germline): MNHEY, SMNVEV (reference sequence). The CDR3 is 13 residues long.

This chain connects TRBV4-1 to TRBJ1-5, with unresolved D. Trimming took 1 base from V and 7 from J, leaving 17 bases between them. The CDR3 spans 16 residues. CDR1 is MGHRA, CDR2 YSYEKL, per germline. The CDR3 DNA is TGCGCCAGCAGCCAAGCGCAAGCGCTTATCGGACAGCCCCAGCATTTT. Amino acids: CASSQAQALIGQPQHF.

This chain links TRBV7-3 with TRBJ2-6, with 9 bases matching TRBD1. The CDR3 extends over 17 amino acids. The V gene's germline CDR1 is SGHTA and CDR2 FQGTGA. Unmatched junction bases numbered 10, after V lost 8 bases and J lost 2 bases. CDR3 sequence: CASLSVRTGAGANVLTF. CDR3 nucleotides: TGTGCCAGCCTCTCGGTCCGGACAGGGGCTGGGGCCAACGTCCTGACTTTC.

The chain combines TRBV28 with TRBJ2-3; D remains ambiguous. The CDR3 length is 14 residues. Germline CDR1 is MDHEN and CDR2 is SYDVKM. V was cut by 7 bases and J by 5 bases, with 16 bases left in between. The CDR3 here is CASNPPANEDTQYF. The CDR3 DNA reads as TGTGCCAGCAACCCCCCCGCCAACGAAGATACGCAGTATTTT.

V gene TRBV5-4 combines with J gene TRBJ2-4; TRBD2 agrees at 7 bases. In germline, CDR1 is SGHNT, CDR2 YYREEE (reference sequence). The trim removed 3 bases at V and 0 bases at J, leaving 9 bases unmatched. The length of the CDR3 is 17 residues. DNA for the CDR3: TGTGCCAGCAGCTCCAGGGCAGCGGGGCTAGCCAAAAACATTCAGTACTTC. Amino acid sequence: CASSSRAAGLAKNIQYF. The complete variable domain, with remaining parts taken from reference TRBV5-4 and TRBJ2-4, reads ETGVTQSPTHLIKTRGQQVTLRCSSQSGHNTVSWYQQALGQGPQFIFQYYREEENGRGNFPPRFSGLQFPNYSSELNVNALELDDSALYLCASSSRAAGLAKNIQYFGAGTRLSVL.

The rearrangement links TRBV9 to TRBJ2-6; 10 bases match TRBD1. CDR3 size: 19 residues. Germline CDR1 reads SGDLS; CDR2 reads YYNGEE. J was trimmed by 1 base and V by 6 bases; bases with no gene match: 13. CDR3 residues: CASTGTGVEGRSGANVLTF. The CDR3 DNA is TGTGCCAGCACCGGGACAGGGGTGGAAGGAAGGTCTGGGGCCAACGTCCTGACTTTC.

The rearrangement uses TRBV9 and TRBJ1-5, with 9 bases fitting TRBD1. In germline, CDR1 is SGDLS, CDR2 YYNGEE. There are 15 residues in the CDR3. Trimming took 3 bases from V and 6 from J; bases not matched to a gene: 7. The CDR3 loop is CASSEQGAVSQPQHF. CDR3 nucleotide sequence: TGTGCCAGCAGCGAACAGGGGGCAGTGAGTCAGCCCCAGCATTTT.